This T cell receptor (beta chain) emerged from a study of cytomegalovirus exposure and HLA in healthy donors. The CDR3 extends over 13 amino acids. Germline assignment: CDR1 MDHEN and CDR2 SYDVKM. Trimming left V 6 bases short and J 8 bases short, with 16 bases between. Points from the study as a whole: By a later analysis, the bulk of CMV-associated TCR beta chains appeared HLA-restricted.

Primers for the PCR totalled 60 Vbeta and 13 Jbeta. The assay was immunoSEQ multiplex PCR, and TCRdb's table has in-frame clones only and misses some. Found here are approximately 140,000 clones, about 60% of them singletons; the top ten hold about 7.1%. This clone was recorded only once. The target antigen is unknown. The origin of this receptor is an older woman in good health and CMV-seropositive. Sequencing input: PBMCs. The rearrangement joins TRBV28 to TRBJ1-2; D is perhaps TRBD1 (5 bases). In nucleotides, the CDR3 is TGTGCCAGCAGGTCCCCTCTTCGACAGGGCTACACCTTC. It translates to CASRSPLRQGYTF.